This T cell receptor beta chain emerged from a study of T cell responses to AZD1222 COVID-19 vaccine. Study-wide results and caveats: At baseline, just 6 or 7 AZD1222 recipients tested seropositive.

The protocol was immunoSEQ multiplex PCR, while the TCRdb copy is restricted to in-frame clones and leaves out a portion. The data contain tens of thousands of clones, around 80% of them singletons. Germline V gene data show CDR1 as LGHNT and CDR2 as FRNRAP. V lost 7 bases, J lost 2 bases, and 15 bases lay in between. The CDR3 spans 15 residues. Turning to this clone: Its antigen is not identified.

The TCR sequence derives from an adult who received the MenACWY meningococcal vaccine as a control. This specimen was peripheral blood, taken 28 days after the second dose of the MenACWY control vaccine. The V gene is TRBV12-5, the J gene TRBJ1-5, with D possibly being TRBD1 (6 bases). CDR3 in amino acids: CASALHREGNQPQHF. The CDR3 DNA sequence: TGTGCTAGTGCCCTCCACAGGGAGGGCAATCAGCCCCAGCATTTT.